This T cell receptor (beta chain) emerged from a study of blood T cell repertoires in COVID-19 (TCRdb year 2020). General notes on the study: The collaborator samples originated in the United States, Italy and Spain and spanned the acute and convalescent phases of COVID-19. Nearly every sample came with metadata listing a de-identified subject ID, COVID-19 status, age in years and sex. Where available, HLA class I and class II types were obtained from metadata supplied by the sample provider rather than from assay-based typing. Samples were obtained from the ongoing ImmuneRACE study (first 160 participants) and from 1,000 to 1,500 subjects provided by 6 global collaborators. The repertoires were made available in a free public database intended to serve as a resource for research on the immune response to SARS-CoV-2. The prospective study material was composed of cDNA or gDNA derived from T cells, B-cell-depleted T cells, or PBMCs. Subjects who had been exposed to COVID-19, were actively infected with it, or had recovered from it provided the deeply sampled blood TCRbeta repertoires that made up the dataset.

The CDR3, cysteine through phenylalanine, is 17 amino acids long. Left in the record is the CDR3 DNA by itself, 51 bases read in frame from the first base. V loses 2 bases at its end and J loses 0 bases; junction bases beyond the gene matches: 8. CDR1 SGHRS and CDR2 YFSETQ were looked up in the germline V gene. TCRbeta CDR3 regions were amplified from genomic DNA using the immunoSEQ Assay, a bias-controlled multiplex PCR. The paper's processing steps were these. The number of nucleated cells in each sample was estimated from the amplification of reference gene primers within the assay. To quantify the absolute abundance of each unique TCRbeta CDR3 rearrangement, sequence reads were collapsed and filtered. For each sample, productive Simpson clonality was calculated by taking the square root of Simpson's diversity index across productive rearrangements. The immuneACCESS repertoire file appears here via TCRdb, limited to in-frame rearrangements. These files lack a portion of the clones; in checked studies, under half of the deficit traces to unresolved V genes, and the cause of the others is not known. For V, J and clone size, that table is used; D and trimming come from the DNA. The sample table contains around 130,000 clones; only one count was recorded for approximately 86% of them. The ten largest clones represent 15% to 20% of the sample.

On this clone: Its antigen is still unknown. Base qualities were left out, and no much larger clone turns up one base away.

A second Seattle source provided samples from volunteer blood donors who had recovered from COVID-19. Each collaborating institution followed its own protocols to collect whole blood in K2EDTA tubes. For TCRbeta analysis, collaborators shipped samples as frozen whole blood, isolated PBMCs, or DNA extracted from either of those sample types. Overall results and qualifications from the work: The quantity of clinical and demographic metadata differed by source and by participant and was supplied without curation.

The chain is assembled from TRBV5-1 and TRBJ2-5, with 9 bases aligning to TRBD2. The sequenced material came from peripheral blood. This TCR came from a woman aged 45-65 years who had recovered from COVID-19. The DNA sequence is given as TGCGCCAGCAGCTTTATACTAGCGGGTGGTAACCAAGAGACCCAGTACTTC. It translates to CASSFILAGGNQETQYF.